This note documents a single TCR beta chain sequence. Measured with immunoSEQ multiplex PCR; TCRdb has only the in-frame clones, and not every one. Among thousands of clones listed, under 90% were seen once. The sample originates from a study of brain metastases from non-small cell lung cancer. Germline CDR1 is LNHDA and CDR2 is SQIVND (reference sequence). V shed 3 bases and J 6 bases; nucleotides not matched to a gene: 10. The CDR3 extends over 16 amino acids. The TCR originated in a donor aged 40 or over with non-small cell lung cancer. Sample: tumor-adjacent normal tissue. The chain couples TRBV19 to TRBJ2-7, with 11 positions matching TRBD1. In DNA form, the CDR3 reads TGTGCCAGTAGTATTTTCCCCGGGACAGGGGGAGGCGAGCAGTACTTC. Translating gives CASSIFPGTGGGEQYF.